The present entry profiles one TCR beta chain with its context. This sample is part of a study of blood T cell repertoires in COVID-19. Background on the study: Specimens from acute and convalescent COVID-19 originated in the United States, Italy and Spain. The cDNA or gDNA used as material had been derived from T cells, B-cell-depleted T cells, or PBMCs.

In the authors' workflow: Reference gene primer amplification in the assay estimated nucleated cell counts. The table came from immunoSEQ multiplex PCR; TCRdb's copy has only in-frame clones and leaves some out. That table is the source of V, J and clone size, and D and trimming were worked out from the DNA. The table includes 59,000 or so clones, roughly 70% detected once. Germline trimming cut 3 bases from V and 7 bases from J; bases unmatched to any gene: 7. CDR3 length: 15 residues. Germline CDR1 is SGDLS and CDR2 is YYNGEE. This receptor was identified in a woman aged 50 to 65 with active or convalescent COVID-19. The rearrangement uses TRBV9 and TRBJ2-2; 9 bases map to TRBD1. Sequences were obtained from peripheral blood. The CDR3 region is CASSAWDREDGELFF. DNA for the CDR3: TGTGCCAGCAGCGCCTGGGACAGGGAAGACGGGGAGCTGTTTTTT.